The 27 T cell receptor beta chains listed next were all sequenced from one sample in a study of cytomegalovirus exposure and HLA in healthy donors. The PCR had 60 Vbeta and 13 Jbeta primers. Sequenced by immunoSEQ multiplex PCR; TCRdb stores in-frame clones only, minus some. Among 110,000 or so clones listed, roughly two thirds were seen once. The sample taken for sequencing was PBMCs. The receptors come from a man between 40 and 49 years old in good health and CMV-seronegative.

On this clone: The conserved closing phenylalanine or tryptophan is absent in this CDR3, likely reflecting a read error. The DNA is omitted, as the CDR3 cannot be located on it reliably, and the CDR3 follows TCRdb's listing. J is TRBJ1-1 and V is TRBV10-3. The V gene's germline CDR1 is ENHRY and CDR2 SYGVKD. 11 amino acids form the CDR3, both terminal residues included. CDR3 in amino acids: CAISEAGAWVV.

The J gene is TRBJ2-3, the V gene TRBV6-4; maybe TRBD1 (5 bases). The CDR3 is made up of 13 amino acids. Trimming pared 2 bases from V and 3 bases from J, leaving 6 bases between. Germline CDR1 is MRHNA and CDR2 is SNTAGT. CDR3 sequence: CASSDPGTDTQYF. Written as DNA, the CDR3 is TGTGCCAGCAGTGACCCAGGGACAGATACGCAGTATTTT.

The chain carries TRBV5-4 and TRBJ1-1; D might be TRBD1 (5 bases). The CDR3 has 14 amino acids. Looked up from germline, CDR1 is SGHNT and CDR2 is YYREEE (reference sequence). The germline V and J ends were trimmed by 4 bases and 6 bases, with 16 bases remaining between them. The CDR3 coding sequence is TGTGCCAGCAGCCCAGTGACAAGCAGGGCTGAAGCTTTCTTT. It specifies CASSPVTSRAEAFF.

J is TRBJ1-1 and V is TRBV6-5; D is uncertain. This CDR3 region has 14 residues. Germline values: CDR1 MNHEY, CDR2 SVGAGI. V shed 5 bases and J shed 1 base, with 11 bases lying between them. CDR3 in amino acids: CASSLTTWNTEAFF. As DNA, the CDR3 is TGTGCCAGCAGTCTAACTACATGGAACACTGAAGCTTTCTTT.

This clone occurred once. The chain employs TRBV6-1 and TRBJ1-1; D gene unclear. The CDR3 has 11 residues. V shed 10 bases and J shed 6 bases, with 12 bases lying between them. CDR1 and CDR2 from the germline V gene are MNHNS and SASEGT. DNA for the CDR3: TGTGCCACCGAGGAGGGCGCTGAAGCTTTCTTT. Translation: CATEEGAEAFF.

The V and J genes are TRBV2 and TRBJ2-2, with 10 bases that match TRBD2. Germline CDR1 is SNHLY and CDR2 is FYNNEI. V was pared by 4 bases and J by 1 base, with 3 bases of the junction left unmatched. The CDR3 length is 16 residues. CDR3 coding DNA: TGTGCCAGCAGTGCCACTAGCGGGGTGAACACCGGGGAGCTGTTTTTT. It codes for CASSATSGVNTGELFF.

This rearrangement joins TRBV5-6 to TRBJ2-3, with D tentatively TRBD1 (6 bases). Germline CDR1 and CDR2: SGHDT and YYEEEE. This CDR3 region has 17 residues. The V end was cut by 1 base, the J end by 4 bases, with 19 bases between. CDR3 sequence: CASSLLSLRGKADTQYF. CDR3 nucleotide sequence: TGTGCCAGCAGCTTGCTTTCTTTGAGGGGGAAGGCAGATACGCAGTATTTT.

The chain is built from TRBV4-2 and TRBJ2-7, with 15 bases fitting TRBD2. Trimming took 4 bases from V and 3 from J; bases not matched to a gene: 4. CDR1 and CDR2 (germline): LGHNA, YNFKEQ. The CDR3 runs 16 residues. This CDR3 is CASSRGTSGGNYEQYF. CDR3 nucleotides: TGTGCCAGCAGCCGAGGGACTAGCGGGGGGAACTACGAGCAGTACTTC.

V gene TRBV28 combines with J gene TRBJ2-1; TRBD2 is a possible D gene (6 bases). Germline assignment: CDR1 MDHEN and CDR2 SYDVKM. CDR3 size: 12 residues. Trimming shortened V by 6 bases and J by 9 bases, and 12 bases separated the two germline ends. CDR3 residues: CASRASESEQFF. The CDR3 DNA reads TGTGCCAGCAGGGCTAGCGAGAGTGAGCAGTTCTTC.

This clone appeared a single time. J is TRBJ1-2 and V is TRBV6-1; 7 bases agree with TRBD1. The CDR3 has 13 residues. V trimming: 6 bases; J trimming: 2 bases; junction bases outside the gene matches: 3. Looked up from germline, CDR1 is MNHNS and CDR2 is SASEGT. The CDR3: CASSPRGNYGYTF. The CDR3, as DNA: TGTGCCAGCAGCCCCAGGGGGAACTATGGCTACACCTTC.

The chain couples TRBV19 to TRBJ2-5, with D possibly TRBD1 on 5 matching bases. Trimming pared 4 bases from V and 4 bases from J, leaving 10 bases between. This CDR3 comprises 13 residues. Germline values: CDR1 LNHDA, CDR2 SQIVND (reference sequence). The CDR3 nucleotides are TGTGCCAGTAGTACCGACAGTACAGAGACCCAGTACTTC. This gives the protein CASSTDSTETQYF.

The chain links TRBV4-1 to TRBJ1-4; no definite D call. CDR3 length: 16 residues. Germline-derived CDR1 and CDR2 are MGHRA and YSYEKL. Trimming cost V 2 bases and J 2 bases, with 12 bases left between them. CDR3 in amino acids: CASSQPTRETNEKLFF. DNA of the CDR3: TGCGCCAGCAGCCAACCGACAAGGGAGACTAATGAAAAACTGTTTTTT.

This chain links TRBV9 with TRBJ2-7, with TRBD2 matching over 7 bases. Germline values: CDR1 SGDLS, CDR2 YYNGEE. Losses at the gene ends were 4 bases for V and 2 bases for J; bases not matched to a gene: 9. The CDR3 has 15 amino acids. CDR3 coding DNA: TGTGCCAGCAGCCCGAGGGAGGGGCACACCTACGAGCAGTACTTC. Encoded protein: CASSPREGHTYEQYF.

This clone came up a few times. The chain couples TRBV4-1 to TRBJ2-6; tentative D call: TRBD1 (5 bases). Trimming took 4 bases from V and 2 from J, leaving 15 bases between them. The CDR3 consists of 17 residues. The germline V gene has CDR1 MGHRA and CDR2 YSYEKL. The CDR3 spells CASSRAGLLPGANVLTF. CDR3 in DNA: TGCGCCAGCAGCCGGGCAGGGTTACTACCTGGGGCCAACGTCCTGACTTTC.

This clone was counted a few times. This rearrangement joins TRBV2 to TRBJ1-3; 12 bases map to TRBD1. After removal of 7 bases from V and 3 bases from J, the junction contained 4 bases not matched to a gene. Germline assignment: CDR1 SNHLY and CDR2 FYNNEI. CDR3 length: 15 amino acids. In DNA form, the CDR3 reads TGTGCCAGCACCGGGACAGGGGGCCTTGGAAACACCATATATTTT. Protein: CASTGTGGLGNTIYF.

Here the CDR3 DNA reads TGTGCCAGCAGTGACACGAACAAGAACACTGAAGCTTTCTTT. The encoded protein is CASSDTNKNTEAFF. The chain carries TRBV6-4 and TRBJ1-1; D not certain. This CDR3 comprises 14 residues. With 2 bases removed from V and 1 base from J, the gap between germline ends came to 8 bases. The germline V gene encodes CDR1 MRHNA and CDR2 SNTAGT.

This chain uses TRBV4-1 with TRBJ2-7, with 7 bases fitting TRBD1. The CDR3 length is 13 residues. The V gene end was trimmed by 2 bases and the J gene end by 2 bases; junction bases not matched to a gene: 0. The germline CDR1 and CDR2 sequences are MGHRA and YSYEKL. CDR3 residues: CASSQQGAYEQYF. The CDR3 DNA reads TGCGCCAGCAGCCAACAGGGGGCCTACGAGCAGTACTTC.

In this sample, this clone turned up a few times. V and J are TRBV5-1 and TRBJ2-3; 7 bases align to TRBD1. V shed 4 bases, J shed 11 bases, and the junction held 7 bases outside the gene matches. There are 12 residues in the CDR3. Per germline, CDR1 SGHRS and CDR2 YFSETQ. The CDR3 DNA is TGCGCCAGCAGCACCGACAGGGACGAGCAGTATTTT. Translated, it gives CASSTDRDEQYF.

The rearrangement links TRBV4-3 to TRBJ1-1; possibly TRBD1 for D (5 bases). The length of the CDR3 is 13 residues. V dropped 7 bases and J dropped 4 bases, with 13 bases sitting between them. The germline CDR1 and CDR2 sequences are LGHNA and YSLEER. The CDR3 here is CASNYQGGTEAFF. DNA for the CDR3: TGCGCCAGCAACTATCAGGGAGGCACTGAAGCTTTCTTT.

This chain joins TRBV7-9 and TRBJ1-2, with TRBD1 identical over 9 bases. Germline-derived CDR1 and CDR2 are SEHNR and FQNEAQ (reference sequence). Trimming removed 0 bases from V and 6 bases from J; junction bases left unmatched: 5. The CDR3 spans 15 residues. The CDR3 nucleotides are TGTGCCAGCAGCTTAGCCAGGACAGGGGAAGATGGCTACACCTTC. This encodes CASSLARTGEDGYTF.

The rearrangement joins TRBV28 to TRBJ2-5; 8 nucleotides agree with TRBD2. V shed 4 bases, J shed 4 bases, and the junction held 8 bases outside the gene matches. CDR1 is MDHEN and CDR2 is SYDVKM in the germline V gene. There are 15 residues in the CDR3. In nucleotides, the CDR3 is TGTGCCAGCAGTTCACCTAACGGGGGGGCAGAGACCCAGTACTTC. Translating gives CASSSPNGGAETQYF.

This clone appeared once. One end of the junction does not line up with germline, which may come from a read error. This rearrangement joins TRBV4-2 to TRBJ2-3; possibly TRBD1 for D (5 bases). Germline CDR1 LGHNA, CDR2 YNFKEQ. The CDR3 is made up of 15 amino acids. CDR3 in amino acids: CAGSARQTVTDTQYF. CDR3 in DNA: TGTGCCGGCAGCGCCCGACAGACCGTCACAGATACGCAGTATTTT.

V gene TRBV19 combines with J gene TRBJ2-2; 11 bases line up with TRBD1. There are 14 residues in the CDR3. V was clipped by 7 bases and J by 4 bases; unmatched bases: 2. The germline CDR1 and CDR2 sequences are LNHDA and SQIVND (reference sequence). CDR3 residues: CASTGTGGTGELFF. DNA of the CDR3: TGTGCCAGTACCGGGACAGGGGGCACCGGGGAGCTGTTTTTT.

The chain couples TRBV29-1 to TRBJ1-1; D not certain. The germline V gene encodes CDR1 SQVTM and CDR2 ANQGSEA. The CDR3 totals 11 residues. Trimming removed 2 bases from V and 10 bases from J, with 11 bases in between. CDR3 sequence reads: CSVEHERGAFF. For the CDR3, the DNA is TGCAGCGTTGAACACGAGAGAGGAGCTTTCTTT.

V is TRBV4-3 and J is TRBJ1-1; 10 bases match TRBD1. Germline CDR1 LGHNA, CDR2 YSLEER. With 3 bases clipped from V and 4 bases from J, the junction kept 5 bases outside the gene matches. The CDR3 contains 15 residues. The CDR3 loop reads CASSHGTGEATEAFF. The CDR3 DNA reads TGCGCCAGCAGCCACGGGACAGGGGAGGCCACTGAAGCTTTCTTT.

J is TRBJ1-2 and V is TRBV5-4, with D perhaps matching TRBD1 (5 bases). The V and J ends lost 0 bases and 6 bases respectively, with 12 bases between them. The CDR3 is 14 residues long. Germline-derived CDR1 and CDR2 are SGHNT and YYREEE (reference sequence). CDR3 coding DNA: TGTGCCAGCAGCTTGGCCTCAGGGCTGAATGGCTACACCTTC. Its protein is CASSLASGLNGYTF.

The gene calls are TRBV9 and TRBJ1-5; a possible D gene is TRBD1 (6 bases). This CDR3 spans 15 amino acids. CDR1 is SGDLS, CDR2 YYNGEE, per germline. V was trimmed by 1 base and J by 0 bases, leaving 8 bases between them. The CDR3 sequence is CASSVSGDSNQPQHF. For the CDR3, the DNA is TGTGCCAGCAGCGTATCAGGGGATAGCAATCAGCCCCAGCATTTT.